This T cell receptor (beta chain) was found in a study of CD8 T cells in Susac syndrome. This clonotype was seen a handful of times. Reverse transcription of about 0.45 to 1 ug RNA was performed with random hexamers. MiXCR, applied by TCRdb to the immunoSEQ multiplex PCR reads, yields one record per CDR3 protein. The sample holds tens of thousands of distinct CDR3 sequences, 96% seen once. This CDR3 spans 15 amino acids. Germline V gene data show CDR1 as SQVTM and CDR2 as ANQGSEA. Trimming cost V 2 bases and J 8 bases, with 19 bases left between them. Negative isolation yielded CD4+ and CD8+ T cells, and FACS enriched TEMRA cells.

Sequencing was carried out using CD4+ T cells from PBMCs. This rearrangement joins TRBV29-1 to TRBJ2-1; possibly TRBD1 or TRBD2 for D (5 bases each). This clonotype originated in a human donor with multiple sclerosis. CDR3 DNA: TGCAGCGTTGAACACGGGACCCCCGGAGTTGATGAGCAGTTCTTC. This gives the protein CSVEHGTPGVDEQFF.